One TCR beta chain is described in this entry. Its matching antigen is unknown. The read ends 3 residues early relative to the CDR3; the germline J gene fills the gap. The table came from immunoSEQ multiplex PCR; TCRdb's copy has only in-frame clones and leaves some out. The sample shows more than 30,000 clones, no singletons; the ten largest hold 4.5% to 6%. This sample was taken from a study of T cell clonality in common variable immunodeficiency. Germline V lookup: CDR1 SGHDN, CDR2 FVKESK. The CDR3 has 15 residues. V shed 2 bases and J 3 bases; nucleotides not matched to a gene: 7. CVID subjects were around 16 female and some 27 male, aged about 8 to 65. Blood came from CVID subjects not ill and not taking immunomodulatory or immunosuppressive medication. Study outcomes and limitations: Shared TCRbeta clones were fewer between CVID subjects than controls. In common variable immunodeficiency, TCR beta chains reportedly carried fewer deletions and N-nucleotide insertions.

The genes are TRBV14 and TRBJ2-7, with 7 positions matching TRBD1. The sample was peripheral blood mononuclear cells. The source is a human donor with common variable immunodeficiency. Partial CDR3 DNA: TGTGCCAGCAGCCAAAAGACAGGGACGGGCTACGAG. It encodes CASSQKTGTGYE. The full CDR3 protein is CASSQKTGTGYEQYF.